The 9 T cell receptor beta chains reported below all come from one sample, sequenced in a study of T-cell memory formation after mild COVID-19. MiXCR, run by TCRdb on the 5' RACE reads, gives a single entry per CDR3 protein. The sample has under 350,000 distinct CDR3 sequences, roughly 17% seen once. Sequencing input: PBMCs or a T cell subset sorted from them (not recorded which). These TCRs come from a man in his late teens or twenties who had mild COVID-19 (a few samples of this study predate the infection). Cell type and time point are not known.

The chain uses TRBV6-1 and TRBJ2-2; D not certain. Trimming removed 7 bases at V and 4 bases at J, with 7 bases between. The germline CDR1 and CDR2 sequences are MNHNS and SASEGT. The CDR3 extends over 12 amino acids. The CDR3 is CASMSATGELFF. DNA of the CDR3: TGTGCCAGCATGAGTGCCACCGGGGAGCTGTTTTTT.

This clonotype has ten or more counts. The CDR3 DNA is TGTGCCACCAGCAATCAGTTTTCCCCGGGGGAGACCCAGTACTTC. Amino acid sequence: CATSNQFSPGETQYF. The chain employs TRBV15 and TRBJ2-5; D perhaps matches TRBD2 (5 bases). Trimming removed 4 bases at V and 5 bases at J, with 17 bases between. In germline, CDR1 is LNHNV, CDR2 YYDKDF (reference sequence). The CDR3 is 15 amino acids.

This clonotype has more than one count but fewer than ten. V usage is TRBV11-2 and J usage is TRBJ2-1; 12 positions agree with TRBD2. Losses at the gene ends were 3 bases for V and 6 bases for J; bases not matched to a gene: 3. The V gene's germline CDR1 is SGHAT and CDR2 FQNNGV. The CDR3 has 15 amino acids. The CDR3, as DNA: TGTGCCAGCAGCTTCCTAGCGGGGGGGGTCAATGAGCAGTTCTTC. Protein product: CASSFLAGGVNEQFF.

This clonotype has just a few counts. The chain combines TRBV4-3 with TRBJ2-7, with TRBD2 identical over 8 bases. Germline CDR1 LGHNA, CDR2 YSLEER. The CDR3 sequence is 15 residues long. Trimming cost V 0 bases and J 3 bases; bases outside gene matches: 4. The CDR3 bases are TGCGCCAGCAGCCAAGATAGTAGCGGGGTCTACGAGCAGTACTTC. This gives the protein CASSQDSSGVYEQYF.

In its sample, this clonotype was seen once. The V call is TRBV20-1, the J call TRBJ2-3, with 9 bases identical to TRBD2. V lost 5 bases, J lost 2 bases, and 11 bases stayed unmatched. The CDR3 runs to 16 residues. CDR1 and CDR2 from the germline V gene are DFQATT and SNEGSKA (reference sequence). CDR3 nucleotide sequence: TGCAGTGCTCCCGTCCGTCTAGCGGGGTTCACAGATACGCAGTATTTT. It specifies CSAPVRLAGFTDTQYF.

This chain links TRBV6-2 or TRBV6-3 with TRBJ1-1; D gene unclear. CDR3 size: 14 residues. V lost 6 bases and J lost 5, with 16 bases in between. CDR1 MNHEY and CDR2 SVGEGT come from the germline V gene. The CDR3 DNA reads TGTGCCAGCAGGCTTACCCCGGGAGGGACTGAAGCTTTCTTT. This codes for CASRLTPGGTEAFF.

The V gene is TRBV5-1, the J gene TRBJ2-1; D may correspond to TRBD1 or TRBD2 (5 bases each). This CDR3 is built from 12 residues. The germline gives CDR1 SGHRS, CDR2 YFSETQ. Trimming cost V 6 bases and J 4 bases, with 8 bases left between them. The CDR3 DNA is TGCGCCAGCACGGGGCTTTACAATGAGCAGTTCTTC. Protein product: CASTGLYNEQFF. The full variable domain, completed using reference TRBV5-1 and TRBJ2-1, is KAGVTQTPRYLIKTRGQQVTLSCSPISGHRSVSWYQQTPGQGLQFLFEYFSETQRNKGNFPGRFSGRQFSNSRSEMNVSTLELGDSALYLCASTGLYNEQFFGPGTRLTVL.

This chain connects TRBV7-2 to TRBJ2-5, with D unclear. Trimming took 9 bases from V and 2 from J, leaving 7 bases between them. The CDR3 contains 11 residues. Germline-derived CDR1 and CDR2 are SGHTA and FQGNSA. The DNA for the CDR3 is TGTGCCAGTCAAGAACAAGAGACCCAGTACTTC. Translation gives CASQEQETQYF.

This clonotype was recorded at least ten times. The chain employs TRBV29-1 and TRBJ2-5; 8 bases agree with TRBD2. V lost 6 bases to trimming and J lost 2 bases; unmatched junction nucleotides: 8. The length of the CDR3 is 14 residues. Germline V gives CDR1 SQVTM, CDR2 ANQGSEA. The CDR3 region is CSVGGGFGQETQYF. The CDR3 DNA follows: TGCAGCGTCGGGGGGGGCTTCGGGCAAGAGACCCAGTACTTC. Supplemented by reference TRBV29-1 and TRBJ2-5, the full variable domain reads SAVISQKPSRDICQRGTSLTIQCQVDSQVTMMFWYRQQPGQSLTLIATANQGSEATYESGFVIDKFPISRPNLTFSTLTVSNMSPEDSSIYLCSVGGGFGQETQYFGPGTRLLVL.